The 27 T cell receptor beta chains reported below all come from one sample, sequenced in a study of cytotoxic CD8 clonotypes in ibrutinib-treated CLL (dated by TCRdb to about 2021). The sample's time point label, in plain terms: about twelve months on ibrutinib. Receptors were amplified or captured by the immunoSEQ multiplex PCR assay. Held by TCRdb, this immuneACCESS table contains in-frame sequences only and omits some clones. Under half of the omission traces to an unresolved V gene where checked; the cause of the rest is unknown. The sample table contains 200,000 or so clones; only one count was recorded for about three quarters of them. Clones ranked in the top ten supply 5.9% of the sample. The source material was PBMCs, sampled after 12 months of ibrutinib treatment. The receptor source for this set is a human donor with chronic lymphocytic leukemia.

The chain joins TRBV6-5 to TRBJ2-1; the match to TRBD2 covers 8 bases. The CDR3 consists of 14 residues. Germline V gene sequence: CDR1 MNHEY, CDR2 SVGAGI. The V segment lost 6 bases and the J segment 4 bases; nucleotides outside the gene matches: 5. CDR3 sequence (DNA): TGTGCCAGCAGGAGGACTAGCCCGTACAATGAGCAGTTCTTC. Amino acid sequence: CASRRTSPYNEQFF.

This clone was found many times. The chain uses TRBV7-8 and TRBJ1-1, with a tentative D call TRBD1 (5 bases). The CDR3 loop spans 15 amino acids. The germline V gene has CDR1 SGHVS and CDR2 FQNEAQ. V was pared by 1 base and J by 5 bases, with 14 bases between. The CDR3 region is CASSLGATGGTEAFF. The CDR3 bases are TGTGCCAGCAGCTTAGGGGCCACCGGGGGGACTGAAGCTTTCTTT.

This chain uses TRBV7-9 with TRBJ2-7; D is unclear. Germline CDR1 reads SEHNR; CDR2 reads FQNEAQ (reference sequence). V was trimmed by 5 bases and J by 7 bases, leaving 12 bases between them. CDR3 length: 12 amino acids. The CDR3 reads CASSHSHHEQYF. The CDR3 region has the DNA TGTGCCAGCAGCCACTCACACCATGAGCAGTACTTC.

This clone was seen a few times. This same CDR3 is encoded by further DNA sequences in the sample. CDR3 protein: CAWSRRLAKNIQYF. The CDR3 bases are TGTGCCTGGAGTCGGCGGCTAGCCAAAAACATTCAGTACTTC. The rearrangement uses TRBV30 and TRBJ2-4; D call uncertain. The CDR3 has 14 amino acids. The germline V gene has CDR1 GTSNPN and CDR2 SVGIG (reference sequence). V was pared by 2 bases and J by 0 bases, with 8 bases between.

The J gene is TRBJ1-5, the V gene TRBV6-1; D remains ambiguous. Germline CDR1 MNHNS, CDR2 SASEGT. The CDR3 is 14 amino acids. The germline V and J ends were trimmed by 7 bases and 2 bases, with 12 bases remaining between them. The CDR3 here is CASNRILGNQPQHF. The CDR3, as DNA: TGTGCCAGCAATCGGATTTTGGGCAATCAGCCCCAGCATTTT.

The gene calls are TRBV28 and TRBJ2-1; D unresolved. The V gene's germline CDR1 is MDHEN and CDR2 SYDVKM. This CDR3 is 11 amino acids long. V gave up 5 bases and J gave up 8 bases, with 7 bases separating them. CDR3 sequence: CASSNYDEQFF. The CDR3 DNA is TGTGCCAGCAGTAACTATGATGAGCAGTTCTTC.

This chain's CDR3 is CASITRGEGNIQYF. The CDR3 DNA is TGTGCCAGCATTACGCGGGGGGAAGGCAACATTCAGTACTTC. The J gene is TRBJ2-4, the V gene TRBV7-9; 8 bases fit TRBD2. Germline CDR1 reads SEHNR; CDR2 reads FQNEAQ (reference sequence). The junction had 9 bases not matched to a gene; V was cut back by 7 bases and J by 7 bases. CDR3 length equals 14 residues.

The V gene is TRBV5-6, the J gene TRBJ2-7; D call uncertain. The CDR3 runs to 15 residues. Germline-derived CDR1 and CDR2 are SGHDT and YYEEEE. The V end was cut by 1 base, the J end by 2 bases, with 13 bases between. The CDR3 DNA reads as TGTGCCAGCAGCTTGTTCATCGCGGATCCCTACGAGCAGTACTTC. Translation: CASSLFIADPYEQYF.

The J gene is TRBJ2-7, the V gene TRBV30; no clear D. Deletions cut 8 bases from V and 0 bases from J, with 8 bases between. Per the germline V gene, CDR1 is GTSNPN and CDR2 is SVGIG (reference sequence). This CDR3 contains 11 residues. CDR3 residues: CALQLSYEQYF. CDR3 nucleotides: TGTGCCCTACAGCTCTCCTACGAGCAGTACTTC. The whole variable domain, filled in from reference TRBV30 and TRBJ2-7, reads SQTIHQWPATLVQPVGSPLSLECTVEGTSNPNLYWYRQAAGRGLQLLFYSVGIGQISSEVPQNLSASRPQDRQFILSSKKLLLSDSGFYLCALQLSYEQYFGPGTRLTVT.

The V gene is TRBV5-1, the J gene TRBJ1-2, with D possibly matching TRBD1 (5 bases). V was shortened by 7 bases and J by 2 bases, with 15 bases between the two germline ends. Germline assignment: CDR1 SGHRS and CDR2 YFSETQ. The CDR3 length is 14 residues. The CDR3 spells CASHPGDLNYGYTF. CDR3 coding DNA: TGCGCCAGCCATCCCGGGGACCTGAACTATGGCTACACCTTC.

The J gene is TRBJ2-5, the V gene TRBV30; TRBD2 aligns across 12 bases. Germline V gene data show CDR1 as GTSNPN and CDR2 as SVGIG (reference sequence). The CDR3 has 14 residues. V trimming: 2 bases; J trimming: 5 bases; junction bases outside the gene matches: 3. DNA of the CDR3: TGTGCCTGGAGTCGCCTAGCGGGGGGGGAGACCCAGTACTTC. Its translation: CAWSRLAGGETQYF.

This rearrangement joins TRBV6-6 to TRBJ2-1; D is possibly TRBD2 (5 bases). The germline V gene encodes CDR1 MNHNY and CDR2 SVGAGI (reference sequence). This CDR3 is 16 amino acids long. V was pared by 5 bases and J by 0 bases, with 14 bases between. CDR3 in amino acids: CASSIAIEISYNEQFF. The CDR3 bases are TGTGCCAGCAGTATAGCGATAGAAATCTCCTACAATGAGCAGTTCTTC.

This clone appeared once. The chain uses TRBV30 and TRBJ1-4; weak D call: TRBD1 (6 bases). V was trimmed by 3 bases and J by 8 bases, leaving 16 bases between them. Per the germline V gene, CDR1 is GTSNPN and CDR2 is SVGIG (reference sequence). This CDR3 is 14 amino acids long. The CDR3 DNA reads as TGTGCCTGGAGCGGAGGGGGGGCGGAAGAAAAACTGTTTTTT. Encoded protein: CAWSGGGAEEKLFF.

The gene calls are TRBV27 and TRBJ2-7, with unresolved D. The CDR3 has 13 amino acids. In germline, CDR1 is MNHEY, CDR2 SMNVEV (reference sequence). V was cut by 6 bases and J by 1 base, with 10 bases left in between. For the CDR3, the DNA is TGTGCCAGCAGGCACAGTGGGTCCTACGAGCAGTACTTC. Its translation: CASRHSGSYEQYF.

The CDR3 reads CASSPIGQGTGELFF. The CDR3 DNA sequence: TGTGCCAGCAGCCCTATCGGACAGGGGACCGGGGAGCTGTTTTTT. The chain is built from TRBV6-6 and TRBJ2-2; 9 nucleotides line up with TRBD1. The V segment lost 6 bases and the J segment 5 bases; nucleotides outside the gene matches: 7. The length of the CDR3 is 15 residues. Germline CDR1 is MNHNY and CDR2 is SVGAGI (reference sequence).

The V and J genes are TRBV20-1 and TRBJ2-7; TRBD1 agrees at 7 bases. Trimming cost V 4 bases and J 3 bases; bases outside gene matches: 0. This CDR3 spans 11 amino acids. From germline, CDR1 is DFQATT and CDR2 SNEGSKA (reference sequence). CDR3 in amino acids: CSANRGYEQYF. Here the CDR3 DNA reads TGCAGTGCTAACAGGGGCTACGAGCAGTACTTC.

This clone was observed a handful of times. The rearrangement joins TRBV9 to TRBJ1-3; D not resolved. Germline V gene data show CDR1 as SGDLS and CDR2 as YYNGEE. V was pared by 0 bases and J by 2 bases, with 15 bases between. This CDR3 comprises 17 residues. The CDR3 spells CASSVATRVVAGNTIYF. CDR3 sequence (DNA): TGTGCCAGCAGCGTAGCTACAAGGGTGGTGGCTGGAAACACCATATATTTT.

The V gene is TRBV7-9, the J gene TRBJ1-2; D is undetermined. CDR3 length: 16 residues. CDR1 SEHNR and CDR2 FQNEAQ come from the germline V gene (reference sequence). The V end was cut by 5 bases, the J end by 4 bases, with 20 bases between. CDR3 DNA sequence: TGTGCCAGCAGCCACACGGCAGACTTTCTTTCCTATGGCTACACCTTC. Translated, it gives CASSHTADFLSYGYTF.

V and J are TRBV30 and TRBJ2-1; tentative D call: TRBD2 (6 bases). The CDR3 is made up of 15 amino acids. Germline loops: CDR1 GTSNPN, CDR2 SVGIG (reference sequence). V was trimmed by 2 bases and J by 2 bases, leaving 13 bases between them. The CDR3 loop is CAWSPGPGAYNEQFF. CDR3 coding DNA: TGTGCCTGGAGTCCCGGGCCGGGGGCCTACAATGAGCAGTTCTTC.

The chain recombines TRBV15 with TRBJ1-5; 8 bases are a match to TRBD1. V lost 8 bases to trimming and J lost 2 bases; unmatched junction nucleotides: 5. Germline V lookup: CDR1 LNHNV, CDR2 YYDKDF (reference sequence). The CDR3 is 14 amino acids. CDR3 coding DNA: TGTGCCACCTTCGAGGGACAGGGCAATCAGCCCCAGCATTTT. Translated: CATFEGQGNQPQHF.

The CDR3 protein is CAWTWQGALWYGYTF. For the CDR3, the DNA is TGTGCCTGGACATGGCAGGGGGCGTTATGGTATGGCTACACCTTC. The J gene is TRBJ1-2, the V gene TRBV30; 8 bases fit TRBD1. The CDR3 is made up of 15 amino acids. The V and J ends lost 4 bases and 5 bases, in that order; junction bases with no gene match: 12. The germline CDR1 and CDR2 sequences are GTSNPN and SVGIG (reference sequence).

CDR3: CASSELMRLNPGELFF. The DNA of the CDR3 is TGTGCCAGCAGTGAGCTAATGCGGCTAAATCCCGGGGAGCTGTTTTTT. This sequence joins TRBV25-1 and TRBJ2-2, with D unresolved. Per the germline V gene, CDR1 is MGHDK and CDR2 is SYGVNS. This CDR3 comprises 16 residues. The germline V and J ends were trimmed by 3 bases and 6 bases, with 17 bases remaining between them.

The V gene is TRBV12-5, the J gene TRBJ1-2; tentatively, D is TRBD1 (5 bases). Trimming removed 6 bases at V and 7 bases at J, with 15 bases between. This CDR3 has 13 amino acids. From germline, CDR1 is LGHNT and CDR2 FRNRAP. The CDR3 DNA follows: TGTGCTAGTGGCACACTCCTCGGGGGTGGCTACACCTTC. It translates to CASGTLLGGGYTF.

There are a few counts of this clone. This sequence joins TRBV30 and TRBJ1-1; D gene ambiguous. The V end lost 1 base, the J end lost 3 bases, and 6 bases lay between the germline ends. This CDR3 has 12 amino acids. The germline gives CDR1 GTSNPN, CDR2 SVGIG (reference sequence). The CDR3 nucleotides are TGTGCCTGGAGTGGGCATGACACTGAAGCTTTCTTT. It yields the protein CAWSGHDTEAFF.

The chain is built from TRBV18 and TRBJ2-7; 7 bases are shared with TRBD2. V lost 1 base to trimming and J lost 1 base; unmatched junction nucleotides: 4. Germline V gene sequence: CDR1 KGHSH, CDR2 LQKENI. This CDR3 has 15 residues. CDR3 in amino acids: CASSPQKAGSYEQYF. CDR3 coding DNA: TGTGCCAGCTCACCACAGAAAGCGGGATCCTACGAGCAGTACTTC.

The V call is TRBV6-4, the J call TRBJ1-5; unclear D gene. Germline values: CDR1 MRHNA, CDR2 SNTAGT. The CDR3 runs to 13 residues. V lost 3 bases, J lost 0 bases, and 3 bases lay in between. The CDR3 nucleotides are TGTGCCAGCAGTGAGCATAGCAATCAGCCCCAGCATTTT. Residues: CASSEHSNQPQHF.

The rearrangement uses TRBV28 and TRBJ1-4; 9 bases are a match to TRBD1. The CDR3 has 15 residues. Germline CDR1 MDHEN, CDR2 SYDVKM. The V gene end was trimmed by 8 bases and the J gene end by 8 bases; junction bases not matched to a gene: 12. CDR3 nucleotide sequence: TGTGCCAGCGGGTTTGCGGACAGGGGAGGGGAAAAACTGTTTTTT. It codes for CASGFADRGGEKLFF. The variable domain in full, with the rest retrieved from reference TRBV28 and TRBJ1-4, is DVKVTQSSRYLVKRTGEKVFLECVQDMDHENMFWYRQDPGLGLRLIYFSYDVKMKEKGDIPEGYSVSREKKERFSLILESASTNQTSMYLCASGFADRGGEKLFFGSGTQLSVL.